The entry below gives a single T cell receptor (beta chain) sequence along with its context. What it binds is not known. The CDR3 is 13 residues long. The data were taken from a study of radiotherapy plus CTLA-4 blockade in lung cancer. Study conclusions and caveats: Subsequent to radiotherapy plus ipilimumab, tumor-derived TCR clones underwent expansion in blood. It was early blood T cell clone dynamics, with interferon-beta, that reportedly best predicted response.

This table comes from immunoSEQ multiplex PCR, and its TCRdb copy is limited to in-frame clones, with some not included. The sample contains about 86,000 clones, 80% to 85% of which appear only once. Lung cancer patients with chemo-refractory metastatic non-small-cell disease were given focal radiation plus CTLA-4 blockade with ipilimumab. The source of this sequence is a human donor with non-small cell lung cancer who had stable disease on radiotherapy plus ipilimumab. This chain connects TRBV12-2 to TRBJ1-2; the table names TRBD1, a call not compared with the DNA. TRBV12-2 is classified as a pseudogene. This specimen consisted of peripheral blood, obtained from a patient treated with radiotherapy plus ipilimumab. CDR3 nucleotide sequence: TGTGCATGTGGGGCGCGAGGTGGCGATGGCTACACCTTC. Its protein product is CACGARGGDGYTF.